What follows is one T cell receptor beta chain and its context. This entry is derived from a study of cytomegalovirus exposure and HLA in healthy donors. Vbeta (60) and Jbeta (13) primers were used in the PCR. TCRdb's table, derived via immunoSEQ multiplex PCR, lists solely in-frame clones and lacks some. The sample has over 130,000 clones; 82% are singletons. Trimming shortened V by 6 bases and J by 2 bases, and 14 bases separated the two germline ends. Germline CDR1 and CDR2: SEHNR and FQNEAQ (reference sequence). This CDR3 region has 15 residues. The chain couples TRBV7-9 to TRBJ2-1, with a tentative D call TRBD2 (5 bases). The TCR originated in a male donor in good health and CMV-seronegative. Specimen: PBMCs. CDR3 protein: CASSSSSGAYNEQFF. CDR3 DNA: TGTGCCAGCAGTTCCTCCAGCGGAGCCTACAATGAGCAGTTCTTC.